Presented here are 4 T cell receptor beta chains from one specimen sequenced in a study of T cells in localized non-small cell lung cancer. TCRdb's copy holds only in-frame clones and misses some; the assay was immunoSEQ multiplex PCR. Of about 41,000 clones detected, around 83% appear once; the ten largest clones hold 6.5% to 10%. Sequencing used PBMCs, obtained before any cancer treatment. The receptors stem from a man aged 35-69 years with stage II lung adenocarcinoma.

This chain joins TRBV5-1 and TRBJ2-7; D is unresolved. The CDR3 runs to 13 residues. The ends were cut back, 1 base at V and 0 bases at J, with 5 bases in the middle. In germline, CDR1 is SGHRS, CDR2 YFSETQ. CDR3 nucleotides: TGCGCCAGCAGCTTGCCCGACTCCTACGAGCAGTACTTC. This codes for CASSLPDSYEQYF.

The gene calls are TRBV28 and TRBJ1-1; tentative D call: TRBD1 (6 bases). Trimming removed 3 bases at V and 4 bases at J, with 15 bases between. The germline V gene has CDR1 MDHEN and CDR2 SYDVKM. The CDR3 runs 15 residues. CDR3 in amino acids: CASSFPGHVSTEAFF. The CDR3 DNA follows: TGTGCCAGCAGTTTTCCGGGACATGTTAGCACTGAAGCTTTCTTT.

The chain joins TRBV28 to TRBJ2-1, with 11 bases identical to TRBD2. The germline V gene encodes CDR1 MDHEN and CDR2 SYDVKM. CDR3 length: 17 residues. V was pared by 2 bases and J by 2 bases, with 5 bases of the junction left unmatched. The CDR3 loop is CASSLPLSGRAYNEQFF. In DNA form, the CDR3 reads TGTGCCAGCAGTTTACCGCTTAGCGGGAGGGCCTACAATGAGCAGTTCTTC. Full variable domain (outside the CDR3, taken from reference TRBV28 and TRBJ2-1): DVKVTQSSRYLVKRTGEKVFLECVQDMDHENMFWYRQDPGLGLRLIYFSYDVKMKEKGDIPEGYSVSREKKERFSLILESASTNQTSMYLCASSLPLSGRAYNEQFFGPGTRLTVL.

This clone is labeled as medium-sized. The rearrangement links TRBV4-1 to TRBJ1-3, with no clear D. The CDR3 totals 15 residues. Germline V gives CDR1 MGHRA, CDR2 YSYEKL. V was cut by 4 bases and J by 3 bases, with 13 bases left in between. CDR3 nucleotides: TGCGCCAGCAGCCCCCATGGAGGGATTGGAAACACCATATATTTT. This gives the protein CASSPHGGIGNTIYF.